This T cell receptor (beta chain) was recovered during a study of blood T cell repertoires in COVID-19. The CDR3 covers 13 residues. Using immunoSEQ multiplex PCR, the repertoire was profiled, and TCRdb retains in-frame clones only, with some absent. The table lists over 70,000 clones, approximately 81% of them singletons, with approximately 11% in the top ten. Sequencing was done on a sample of peripheral blood. This receptor was identified in a man in his 60s with COVID-19, enrolled during active disease. The V and J genes are TRBV21-1 and TRBJ2-2; TRBD2 is the table's D call and was not checked against the DNA. TRBV21-1 is recorded as a pseudogene. The CDR3: CASPGRTTGELFF. The CDR3 DNA sequence: TGTGCCAGTCCAGGGAGGACGACCGGGGAGCTGTTTTTT.